This is a list of T cell receptor beta chains from one sample in a study of identical twins. In TCRdb, the 5' RACE reads were re-called with MiXCR into one record per CDR3 protein. Seen here are roughly 350,000 distinct CDR3 sequences, 9% to 10% observed once, and the top ten hold under 9.5%. Sequencing used naive T cells sorted from blood. These receptors were taken from a woman between 45 and 65 years old in good health. The conserved cysteine and the conserved F or W are not part of the CDR3 here. Fields, in order: J gene, CDR3 length, V gene, CDR3 protein.

TRBJ2-1,14,TRBV7-8,ASNSVARKSYNEQF
TRBJ2-2,10,TRBV10-1,ASQDRSGELF
TRBJ2-5,12,TRBV5-1,ASSLAAARETQY
TRBJ1-2,13,TRBV12-3/TRBV12-4,ASSLALGTPYGYT
TRBJ1-5,14,TRBV10-2,ASSGPGGTINQPQH
TRBJ2-1,12,TRBV24-1,ATSIPGGNNEQF
TRBJ2-1,12,TRBV10-3,AIMGREGSDEQF
TRBJ2-2,14,TRBV4-1,ASSQPSRSGTGELF
TRBJ1-1,11,TRBV2,ASMPEMNTEAF
TRBJ2-2,13,TRBV24-1,ATSEPSENTGELF
TRBJ2-7,17,TRBV4-1,ASSSQHDPTGGYSYEQY
TRBJ2-1,12,TRBV30,AWSVGLAGEEQF
TRBJ2-1,15,TRBV5-1,ASSLELSGRGINEQF
TRBJ2-6,15,TRBV3-1,ASSPGLATSGANVLT
TRBJ2-2,14,TRBV14,ASSQDLPGLSGELF
TRBJ2-1,11,TRBV5-1,ASSLGGYQEQF
TRBJ1-5,14,TRBV30,AWSANTDGLDQPQH
TRBJ2-1,13,TRBV5-1,ASSPTGGPYNEQF
TRBJ2-1,13,TRBV11-2,ASSLEGGPYNEQF
TRBJ2-7,12,TRBV20-1,SASPPGGRYEQY
TRBJ2-2,15,TRBV27,ASSSFSGRENTGELF
TRBJ2-3,11,TRBV9,ASSVGPTDTQY
TRBJ2-1,13,TRBV19,ASSIASWAADEQF
TRBJ1-3,12,TRBV5-1,ASSWGDVGDTIY
TRBJ2-5,13,TRBV5-1,ASSIRPVSQETQY
TRBJ2-5,11,TRBV29-1,SVEDGVDETQY
TRBJ2-3,15,TRBV6-1,ASSGALAGVLVNTQY
TRBJ2-2,12,TRBV12-3/TRBV12-4,ASSSGTYTGELF
TRBJ1-4,14,TRBV5-1,ASSPTSGAANEKLF
TRBJ2-7,10,TRBV7-9,ASSLEVYEQY
TRBJ2-3,14,TRBV28,ASSLDRATSTDTQY
TRBJ2-5,10,TRBV20-1,SAILLGETQY
TRBJ1-5,13,TRBV6-5,ASSYAGSGYTPQH
TRBJ2-2,11,TRBV7-9,ASSPGITGELF
TRBJ2-4,13,TRBV10-3,AISAQSLAKNIQY
TRBJ2-3,13,TRBV28,ASSSLGRAPDTQY
TRBJ1-2,9,TRBV29-1,SVGQGDGYT
TRBJ2-5,18,TRBV4-1,ASSHQSNSSGRIPGETQY
TRBJ1-1,10,TRBV7-9,ASSPSQGRAF
TRBJ2-1,11,TRBV6-1,ASSPRGRDEQF
TRBJ1-2,14,TRBV29-1,SVEGTGESANYGYT
TRBJ2-1,13,TRBV12-3/TRBV12-4,ASTPSGGLYNEQF
TRBJ1-3,13,TRBV29-1,SVSLGADSGNTIY
TRBJ2-5,11,TRBV7-2,ASSLTGVMTQY
TRBJ1-4,13,TRBV27,ASRSLGTGDEKLF
TRBJ2-5,11,TRBV5-1,ASSLVTKETQY
TRBJ2-2,13,TRBV12-3/TRBV12-4,ASSHSGRSSGELF
TRBJ2-4,14,TRBV3-1,ASSQDPTGVKNIQY
TRBJ2-1,12,TRBV30,ALTGMGIYNEQF
TRBJ1-2,15,TRBV7-6,ASSPYRGRGLTYGYT
TRBJ2-3,13,TRBV20-1,SARWLAGGTDTQY
TRBJ1-1,11,TRBV20-1,SARWRAVTEAF
TRBJ2-5,10,TRBV6-2/TRBV6-3,ASRRGQETQY
TRBJ2-5,9,TRBV29-1,SVEELETQY
TRBJ2-3,13,TRBV5-1,ASSFDRAAADTQY
TRBJ2-2,14,TRBV12-3/TRBV12-4,ASSFGSGRNTGELF
TRBJ2-3,13,TRBV2,ASGARTGGSDTQY
TRBJ2-3,10,TRBV10-3,AIRSIADTQY
TRBJ2-1,13,TRBV20-1,SASLATSSYNEQF
TRBJ2-3,13,TRBV4-1,ASSQDWGHGNTQY